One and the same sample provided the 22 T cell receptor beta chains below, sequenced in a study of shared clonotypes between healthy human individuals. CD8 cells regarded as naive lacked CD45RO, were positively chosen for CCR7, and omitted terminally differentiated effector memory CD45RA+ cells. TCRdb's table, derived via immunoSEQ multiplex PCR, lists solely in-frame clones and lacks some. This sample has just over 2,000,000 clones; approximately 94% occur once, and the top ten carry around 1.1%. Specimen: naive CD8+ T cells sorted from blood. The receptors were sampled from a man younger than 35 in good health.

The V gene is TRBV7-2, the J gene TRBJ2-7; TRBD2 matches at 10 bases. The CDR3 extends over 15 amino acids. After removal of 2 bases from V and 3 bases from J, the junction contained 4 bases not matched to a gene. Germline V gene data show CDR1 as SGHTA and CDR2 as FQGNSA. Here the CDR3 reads CASSLILAGSYEQYF. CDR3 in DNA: TGTGCCAGCAGCTTAATACTAGCGGGAAGCTACGAGCAGTACTTC.

The CDR3 reads CASAGTSTNEQFF. The CDR3, as DNA: TGTGCCAGCGCCGGGACTAGCACCAATGAGCAGTTCTTC. The chain links TRBV28 to TRBJ2-1; 9 nucleotides agree with TRBD2. The CDR3 is made up of 13 amino acids. Germline V lookup: CDR1 MDHEN, CDR2 SYDVKM. V lost 8 bases and J lost 6; bases outside the gene matches: 5.

As DNA, the CDR3 is TGTGCCAGCAGTGAGTTGGGCGGACTAGCCAAAAACATTCAGTACTTC. Protein sequence: CASSELGGLAKNIQYF. J is TRBJ2-4 and V is TRBV2, with D perhaps matching TRBD2 (5 bases). The CDR3 is 16 residues long. V lost 3 bases, J lost 0 bases, and 12 bases lay in between. The V gene's germline CDR1 is SNHLY and CDR2 FYNNEI.

CDR3 in DNA: TGTGCCAGCAGTCCCCTCATTGGGGACAGGATCTCTGGAAACACCATATATTTT. This gives the protein CASSPLIGDRISGNTIYF. The chain carries TRBV28 and TRBJ1-3; the match to TRBD1 covers 8 bases. The length of the CDR3 is 18 residues. The V gene end was trimmed by 5 bases and the J gene end by 0 bases; junction bases not matched to a gene: 12. Germline CDR1 is MDHEN and CDR2 is SYDVKM.

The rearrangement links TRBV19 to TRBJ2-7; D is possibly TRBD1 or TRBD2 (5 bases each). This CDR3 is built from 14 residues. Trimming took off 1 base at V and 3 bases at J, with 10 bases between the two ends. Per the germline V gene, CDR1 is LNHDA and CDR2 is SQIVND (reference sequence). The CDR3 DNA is TGTGCCAGTAGTATAGGGGGGTTCGGCTACGAGCAGTACTTC. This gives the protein CASSIGGFGYEQYF. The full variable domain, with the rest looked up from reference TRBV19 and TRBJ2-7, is DGGITQSPKYLFRKEGQNVTLSCEQNLNHDAMYWYRQDPGQGLRLIYYSQIVNDFQKGDIAEGYSVSREKKESFPLTVTSAQKNPTAFYLCASSIGGFGYEQYFGPGTRLTVT.

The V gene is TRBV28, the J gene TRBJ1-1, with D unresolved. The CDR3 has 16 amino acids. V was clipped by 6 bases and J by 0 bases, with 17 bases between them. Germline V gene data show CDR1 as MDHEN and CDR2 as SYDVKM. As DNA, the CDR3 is TGTGCCAGCAGACCCTCCCCGACGGAGATGAACACTGAAGCTTTCTTT. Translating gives CASRPSPTEMNTEAFF.

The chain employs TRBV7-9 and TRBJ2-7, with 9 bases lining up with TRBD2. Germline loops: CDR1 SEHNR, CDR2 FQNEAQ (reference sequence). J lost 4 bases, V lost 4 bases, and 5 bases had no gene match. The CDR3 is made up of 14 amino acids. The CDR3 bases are TGTGCCAGCAGCTCCCAGGGACTAGCTTACGAGCAGTACTTC. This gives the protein CASSSQGLAYEQYF.

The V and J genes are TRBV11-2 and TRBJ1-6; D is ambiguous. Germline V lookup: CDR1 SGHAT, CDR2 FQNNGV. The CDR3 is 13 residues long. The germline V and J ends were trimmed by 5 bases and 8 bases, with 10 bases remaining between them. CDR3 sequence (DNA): TGTGCCAGCAGCGAGATGGGAGATTCACCCCTCCACTTT. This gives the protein CASSEMGDSPLHF. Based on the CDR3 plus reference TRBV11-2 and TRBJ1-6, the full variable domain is EAGVAQSPRYKIIEKRQSVAFWCNPISGHATLYWYQQILGQGPKLLIQFQNNGVVDDSQLPKDRFSAERLKGVDSTLKIQPAKLEDSAVYLCASSEMGDSPLHFGNGTRLTVT.

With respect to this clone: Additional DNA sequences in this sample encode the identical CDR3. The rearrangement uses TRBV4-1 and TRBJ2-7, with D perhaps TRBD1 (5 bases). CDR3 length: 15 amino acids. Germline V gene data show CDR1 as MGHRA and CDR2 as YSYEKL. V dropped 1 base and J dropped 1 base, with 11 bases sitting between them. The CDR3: CASSQVTGSSYEQYF. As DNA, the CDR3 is TGCGCCAGCAGCCAAGTAACAGGCAGTTCCTACGAGCAGTACTTC.

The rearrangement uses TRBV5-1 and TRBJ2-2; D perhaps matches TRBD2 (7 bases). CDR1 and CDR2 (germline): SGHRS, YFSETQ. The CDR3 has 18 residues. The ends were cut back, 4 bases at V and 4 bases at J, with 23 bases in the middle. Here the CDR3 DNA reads TGCGCCAGCAGCCTGATGGGGGGGCCCAGAGTCGGCACCGGGGAGCTGTTTTTT. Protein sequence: CASSLMGGPRVGTGELFF.

Here the CDR3 reads CASSRGVKETQYF. The CDR3 region has the DNA TGTGCCAGCAGTAGGGGAGTCAAAGAGACCCAGTACTTC. The J gene is TRBJ2-5, the V gene TRBV28; D might be TRBD1 or TRBD2, each matching 5 bases. The ends were cut back, 5 bases at V and 3 bases at J, with 10 bases in the middle. CDR1 and CDR2 from the germline V gene are MDHEN and SYDVKM. The CDR3 is 13 residues long.

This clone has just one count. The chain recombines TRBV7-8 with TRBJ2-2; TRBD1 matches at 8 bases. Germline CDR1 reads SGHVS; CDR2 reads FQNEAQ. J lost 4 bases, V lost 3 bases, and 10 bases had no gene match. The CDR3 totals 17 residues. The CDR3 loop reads CASSLGARGRATGELFF. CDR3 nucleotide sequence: TGTGCCAGCAGCTTGGGTGCCAGGGGGCGTGCCACCGGGGAGCTGTTTTTT.

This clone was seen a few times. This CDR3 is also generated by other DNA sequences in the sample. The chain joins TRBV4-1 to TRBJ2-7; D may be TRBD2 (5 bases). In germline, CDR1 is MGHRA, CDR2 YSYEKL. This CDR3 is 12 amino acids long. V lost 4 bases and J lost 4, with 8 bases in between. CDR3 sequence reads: CASSPPGYEQYF. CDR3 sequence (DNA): TGCGCCAGCAGCCCCCCGGGGTACGAGCAGTACTTC.

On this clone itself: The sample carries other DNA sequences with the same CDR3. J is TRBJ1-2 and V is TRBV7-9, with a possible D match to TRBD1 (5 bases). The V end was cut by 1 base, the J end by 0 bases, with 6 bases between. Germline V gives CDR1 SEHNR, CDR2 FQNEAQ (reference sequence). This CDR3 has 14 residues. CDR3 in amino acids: CASSLGQSNYGYTF. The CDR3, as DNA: TGTGCCAGCAGCTTAGGACAGTCTAACTATGGCTACACCTTC.

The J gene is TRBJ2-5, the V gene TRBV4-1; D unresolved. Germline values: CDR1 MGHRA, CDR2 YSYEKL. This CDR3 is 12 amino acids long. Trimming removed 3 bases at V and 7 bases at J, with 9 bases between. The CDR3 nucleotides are TGCGCCAGCAGCCATCTCAATCTGACCCAGTACTTC. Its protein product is CASSHLNLTQYF.

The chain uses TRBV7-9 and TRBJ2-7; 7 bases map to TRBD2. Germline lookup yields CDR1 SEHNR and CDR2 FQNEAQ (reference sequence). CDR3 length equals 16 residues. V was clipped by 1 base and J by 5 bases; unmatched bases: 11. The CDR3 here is CASSLELGGIGHEQYF. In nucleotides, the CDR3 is TGTGCCAGCAGCTTAGAGCTGGGAGGGATCGGCCACGAGCAGTACTTC.

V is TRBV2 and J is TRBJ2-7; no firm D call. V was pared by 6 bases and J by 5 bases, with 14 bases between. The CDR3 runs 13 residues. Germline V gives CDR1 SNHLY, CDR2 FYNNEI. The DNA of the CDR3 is TGTGCCAGCAGGGACGGTAATGAGGACGAGCAGTACTTC. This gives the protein CASRDGNEDEQYF. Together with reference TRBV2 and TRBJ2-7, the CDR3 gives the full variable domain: EPEVTQTPSHQVTQMGQEVILRCVPISNHLYFYWYRQILGQKVEFLVSFYNNEISEKSEIFDDQFSVERPDGSNFTLKIRSTKLEDSAMYFCASRDGNEDEQYFGPGTRLTVT.

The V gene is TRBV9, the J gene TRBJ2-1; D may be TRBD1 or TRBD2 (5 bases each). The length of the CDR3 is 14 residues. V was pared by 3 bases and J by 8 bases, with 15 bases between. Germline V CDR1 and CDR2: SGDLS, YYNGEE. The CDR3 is CASSAGGKGDEQFF. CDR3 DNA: TGTGCCAGCAGCGCTGGGGGTAAAGGGGATGAGCAGTTCTTC.

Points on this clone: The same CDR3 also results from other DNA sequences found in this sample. This CDR3 is CASSYGEGETQYF. The CDR3 DNA follows: TGTGCCAGCAGTTACGGGGAAGGGGAGACCCAGTACTTC. This chain joins TRBV6-5 and TRBJ2-5, with no clear D. With 2 bases removed from V and 5 bases from J, the gap between germline ends came to 9 bases. Germline assignment: CDR1 MNHEY and CDR2 SVGAGI. The CDR3 has 13 amino acids.

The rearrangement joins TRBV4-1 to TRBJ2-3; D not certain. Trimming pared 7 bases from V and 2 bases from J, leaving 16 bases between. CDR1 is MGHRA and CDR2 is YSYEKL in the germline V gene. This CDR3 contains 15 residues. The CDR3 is CASKESELSTDTQYF. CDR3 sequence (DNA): TGCGCCAGCAAGGAATCCGAATTATCCACAGATACGCAGTATTTT.

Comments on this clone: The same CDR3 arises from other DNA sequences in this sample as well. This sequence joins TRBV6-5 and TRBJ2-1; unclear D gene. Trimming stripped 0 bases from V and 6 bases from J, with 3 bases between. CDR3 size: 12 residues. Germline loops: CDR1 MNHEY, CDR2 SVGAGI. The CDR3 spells CASSYSPNEQFF. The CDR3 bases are TGTGCCAGCAGTTACTCCCCCAATGAGCAGTTCTTC.

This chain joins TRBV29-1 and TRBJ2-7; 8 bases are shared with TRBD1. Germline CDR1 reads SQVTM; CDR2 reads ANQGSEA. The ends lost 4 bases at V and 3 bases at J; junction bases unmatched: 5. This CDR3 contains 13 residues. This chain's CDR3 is CSVVGQGVYEQYF. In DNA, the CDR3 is TGCAGCGTTGTAGGACAGGGAGTCTACGAGCAGTACTTC.